The clone carrying this TCR beta chain was seen more than once but under ten times. Its target is not known. TCRdb reprocessed the PCR reads via MiXCR and lists one record per CDR3 protein. The table includes around 470,000 distinct CDR3 sequences, around 23% detected once. The entry originates in a study of molecular identifiers for immune sequencing clone quantification. Trimming shortened V by 6 bases and J by 3 bases, and 7 bases separated the two germline ends. There are 12 residues in the CDR3. Whole-study findings and limits: Highly expanded clones may be undercounted when identical TCR molecules share barcodes. The study found clones above 20 RNA copies held over 99% of effector molecules and under 1% in naive cells.

The chain joins TRBV12-3 or TRBV12-4 to TRBJ2-3, with unresolved D. Sequences were obtained from naive CD8+ T cells from blood, with Jurkat cell RNA spiked in. Subset defined: FACS-sorted CD8+CD4-CCR7+CD45RA+ naive T cells. This clonotype was obtained from a human donor in good health. Some libraries in this study had Jurkat cell RNA spiked in. CDR3 region: CASSRQTDTQYF. CDR3 coding DNA: TGTGCCAGCAGCCGGCAGACAGATACGCAGTATTTT.